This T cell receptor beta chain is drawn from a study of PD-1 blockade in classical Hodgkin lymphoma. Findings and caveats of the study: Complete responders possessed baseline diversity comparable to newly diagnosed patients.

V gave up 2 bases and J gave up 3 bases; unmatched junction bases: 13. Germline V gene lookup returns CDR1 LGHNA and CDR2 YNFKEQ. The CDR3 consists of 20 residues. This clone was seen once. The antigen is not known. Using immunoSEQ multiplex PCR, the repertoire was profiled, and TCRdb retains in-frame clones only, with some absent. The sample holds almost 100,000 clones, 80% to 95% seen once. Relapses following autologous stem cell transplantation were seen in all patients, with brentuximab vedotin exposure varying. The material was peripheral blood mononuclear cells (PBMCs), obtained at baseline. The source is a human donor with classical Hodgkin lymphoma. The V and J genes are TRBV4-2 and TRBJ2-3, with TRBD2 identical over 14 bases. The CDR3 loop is CASSQSRTSGRIRKTDTQYF. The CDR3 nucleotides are TGTGCCAGCAGCCAATCCCGGACTAGCGGGAGGATAAGAAAAACAGATACGCAGTATTTT.